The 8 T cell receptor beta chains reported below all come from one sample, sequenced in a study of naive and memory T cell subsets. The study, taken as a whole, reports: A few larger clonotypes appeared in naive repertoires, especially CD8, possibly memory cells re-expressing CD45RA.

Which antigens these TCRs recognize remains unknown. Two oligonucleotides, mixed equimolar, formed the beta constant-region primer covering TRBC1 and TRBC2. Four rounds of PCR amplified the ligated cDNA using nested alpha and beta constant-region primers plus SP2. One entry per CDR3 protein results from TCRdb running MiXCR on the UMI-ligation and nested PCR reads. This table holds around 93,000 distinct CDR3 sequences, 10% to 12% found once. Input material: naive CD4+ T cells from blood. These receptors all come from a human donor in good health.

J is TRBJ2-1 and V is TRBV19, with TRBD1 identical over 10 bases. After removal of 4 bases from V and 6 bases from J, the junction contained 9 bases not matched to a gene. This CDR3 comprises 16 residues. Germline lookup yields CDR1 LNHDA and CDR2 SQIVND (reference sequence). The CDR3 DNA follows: TGTGCCAGTAGTACCCCCGGGACAGGGGCCATCAATGAGCAGTTCTTC. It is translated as CASSTPGTGAINEQFF.

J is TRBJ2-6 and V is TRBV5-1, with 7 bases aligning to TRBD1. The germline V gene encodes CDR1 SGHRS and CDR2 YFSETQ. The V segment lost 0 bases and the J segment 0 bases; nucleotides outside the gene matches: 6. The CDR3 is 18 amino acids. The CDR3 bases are TGCGCCAGCAGCTTGGTCAGACAGGGAAACTCTGGGGCCAACGTCCTGACTTTC. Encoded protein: CASSLVRQGNSGANVLTF.

Here the CDR3 reads CASSVGFVGLQETQYF. DNA of the CDR3: TGTGCCAGCAGCGTAGGTTTTGTGGGACTCCAAGAGACCCAGTACTTC. The J gene is TRBJ2-5, the V gene TRBV9; possibly TRBD2 for D (6 bases). Deletions cut 0 bases from V and 1 base from J, with 13 bases between. The germline V gene has CDR1 SGDLS and CDR2 YYNGEE. The length of the CDR3 is 16 residues.

CDR3 DNA: TGTGCCAGCAGTCCCCTCGGAGGATATATCACCGGGGAGCTGTTTTTT. This gives the protein CASSPLGGYITGELFF. The rearrangement links TRBV12-3 or TRBV12-4 to TRBJ2-2; the D gene is possibly TRBD2 (5 bases). Trimming shortened V by 5 bases and J by 4 bases, and 17 bases separated the two germline ends. CDR3 length: 16 residues.

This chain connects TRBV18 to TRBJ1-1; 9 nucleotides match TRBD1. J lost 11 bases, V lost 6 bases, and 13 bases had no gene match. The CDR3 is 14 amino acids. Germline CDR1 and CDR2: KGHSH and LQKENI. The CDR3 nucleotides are TGTGCCAGCTCCCCGACCGGGACAGGGCTCGGTGCTTTCTTT. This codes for CASSPTGTGLGAFF.

The CDR3 DNA reads TGTGCCAGCAGCCTACAGGGGTTGAGGAGCACAGATACGCAGTATTTT. Translated, it gives CASSLQGLRSTDTQYF. The chain joins TRBV7-8 to TRBJ2-3; 7 nucleotides match TRBD1. This CDR3 spans 16 amino acids. Germline V gene lookup returns CDR1 SGHVS and CDR2 FQNEAQ. Trimming took 5 bases from V and 0 from J; bases not matched to a gene: 8.

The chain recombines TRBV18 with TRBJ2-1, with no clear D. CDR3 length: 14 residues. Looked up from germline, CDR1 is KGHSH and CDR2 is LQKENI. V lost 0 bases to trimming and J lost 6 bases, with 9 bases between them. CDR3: CASSPPSRANEQFF. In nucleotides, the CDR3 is TGTGCCAGCTCACCACCCAGCCGGGCCAATGAGCAGTTCTTC.

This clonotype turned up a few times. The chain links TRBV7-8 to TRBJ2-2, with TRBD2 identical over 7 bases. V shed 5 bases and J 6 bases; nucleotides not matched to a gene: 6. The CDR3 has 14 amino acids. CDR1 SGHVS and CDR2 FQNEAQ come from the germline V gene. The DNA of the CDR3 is TGTGCCAGCAGCCGAGGCGGGAGCTCCGGGGAGCTGTTTTTT. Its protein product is CASSRGGSSGELFF.